This T cell receptor beta chain originates from a study of T cell responses to AZD1222 COVID-19 vaccine. As to this clone: Antigen specificity is unknown.

Points from the study as a whole: Donor demographics were predominantly white British with a female majority; clonal diversity may be underestimated. An increase in Spike-specific TCR breadth and depth was observed after two AZD1222 doses. The study sampled repertoires only after the peak T cell response.

The method was immunoSEQ multiplex PCR; TCRdb's version includes in-frame clones alone and lacks a portion of them. The table has 130,000 or so clones, 90% to 95% seen once. The germline V gene encodes CDR1 GTSNPN and CDR2 SVGIG (reference sequence). J gave up 9 bases and V 3 bases, and 6 bases lay outside the gene matches. This CDR3 has 14 residues. This clonotype originated in an adult in good health. The chain recombines TRBV30 with TRBJ2-1, with 12 nucleotides matching TRBD2. The source material was peripheral blood, sampled on day 0 of MenACWY control vaccination. The CDR3 sequence: CAWRTSGSGGEQFF. For the CDR3, the DNA is TGTGCCTGGAGGACTAGCGGGAGTGGGGGTGAGCAGTTCTTC. Variable domain in full (rest from reference TRBV30 and TRBJ2-1): SQTIHQWPATLVQPVGSPLSLECTVEGTSNPNLYWYRQAAGRGLQLLFYSVGIGQISSEVPQNLSASRPQDRQFILSSKKLLLSDSGFYLCAWRTSGSGGEQFFGPGTRLTVL.